The 30 T cell receptor beta chains listed next were all sequenced from one sample in a study of blood T cell repertoires in COVID-19. The data were produced by immunoSEQ multiplex PCR, yet TCRdb's version contains in-frame clones alone and is incomplete. The table records 150,000 or so clones, under 85% of them present only once. Sequenced: peripheral blood. Source of these receptors: a human donor in a cohort sampled during active COVID-19.

The V gene is TRBV3-1 (or the pseudogene TRBV3-2), the J gene TRBJ2-4; a possible D gene is TRBD2 (6 bases). Germline values: CDR1 LGHDT, CDR2 YNNKEL (reference sequence). The V end was cut by 0 bases, the J end by 9 bases, with 15 bases between. This CDR3 spans 15 amino acids. This CDR3 is CASSQDVGRSGIQYF. The CDR3 DNA reads as TGTGCCAGCAGCCAAGATGTAGGGAGGTCGGGCATTCAGTACTTC.

The rearrangement links TRBV29-1 to TRBJ2-7; TRBD1 matches at 7 bases. The junction had 4 bases not matched to a gene; V was cut back by 7 bases and J by 1 base. CDR3 size: 12 residues. CDR1 SQVTM and CDR2 ANQGSEA come from the germline V gene. The CDR3 sequence: CSAGTASYEQYF. The CDR3, as DNA: TGCAGCGCCGGGACAGCTTCCTACGAGCAGTACTTC.

This chain joins TRBV5-1 and TRBJ2-5, with D possibly TRBD1 on 6 matching bases. The V end was cut by 3 bases, the J end by 0 bases, with 21 bases between. The CDR3 contains 18 residues. Germline V gene lookup returns CDR1 SGHRS and CDR2 YFSETQ. The CDR3: CASSSAEGVFWYQETQYF. CDR3 coding DNA: TGCGCCAGCAGCTCAGCAGAGGGGGTGTTTTGGTACCAAGAGACCCAGTACTTC.

J is TRBJ1-6 and V is TRBV15, with 7 bases that match TRBD1. Germline trimming cut 0 bases from V and 7 bases from J; bases unmatched to any gene: 9. The CDR3 runs 17 residues. Germline assignment: CDR1 LNHNV and CDR2 YYDKDF (reference sequence). CDR3 amino acids: CATSRDAEGASNSPLHF. The CDR3 DNA reads as TGTGCCACCAGCAGAGATGCGGAGGGGGCGAGCAATTCACCCCTCCACTTT.

Only a few counts were recorded for this clone. The CDR3 loop reads CASSLGQGGPLHF. Here the CDR3 DNA reads TGCGCCAGCAGCTTGGGACAGGGAGGACCCCTCCACTTT. This chain joins TRBV5-1 and TRBJ1-6; 7 positions match TRBD1. Germline V gene lookup returns CDR1 SGHRS and CDR2 YFSETQ. The CDR3 spans 13 residues. J gave up 12 bases and V 0 bases, and 3 bases lay outside the gene matches.

The rearrangement joins TRBV29-1 to TRBJ1-6; D uncertain. Per germline, CDR1 SQVTM and CDR2 ANQGSEA. The CDR3 extends over 13 amino acids. Trimming pared 5 bases from V and 2 bases from J, leaving 7 bases between. CDR3 in amino acids: CSVKEAYNSPLHF. In DNA, the CDR3 is TGCAGCGTTAAGGAGGCCTATAATTCACCCCTCCACTTT.

The genes are TRBV5-1 and TRBJ1-1, with D uncertain. The germline gives CDR1 SGHRS, CDR2 YFSETQ. V was cut by 4 bases and J by 0 bases, with 13 bases left in between. The CDR3 runs to 15 residues. The CDR3 reads CASSPGGRVNTEAFF. The CDR3 DNA sequence: TGCGCCAGCAGCCCCGGAGGGAGGGTGAACACTGAAGCTTTCTTT.

V usage is TRBV9 and J usage is TRBJ1-2; the match to TRBD1 covers 8 bases. After removal of 1 base from V and 8 bases from J, the junction contained 4 bases not matched to a gene. CDR1 and CDR2 from the germline V gene are SGDLS and YYNGEE. The length of the CDR3 is 13 residues. The CDR3 protein is CASSVPGGWGYTF. For the CDR3, the DNA is TGTGCCAGCAGCGTACCAGGGGGCTGGGGCTACACCTTC.

CDR3 in DNA: TGTGCCAGCTCACCGCTAGCGCACCTGAGCTCCTACGAGCAGTACTTC. Encoded protein: CASSPLAHLSSYEQYF. The chain couples TRBV18 to TRBJ2-7; D might be TRBD2 (6 bases). Trimming cost V 3 bases and J 0 bases, with 15 bases left between them. From germline, CDR1 is KGHSH and CDR2 LQKENI. This CDR3 is 16 amino acids long.

Worth noting for this clone: Other nucleotide sequences from this sample produce the same CDR3. The V call is TRBV18, the J call TRBJ1-5; no firm D call. Germline CDR1 and CDR2: KGHSH and LQKENI. Trimming removed 1 base from V and 4 bases from J, with 8 bases in between. This CDR3 region has 14 residues. CDR3: CASSPRAGNQPQHF. CDR3 nucleotide sequence: TGTGCCAGCTCACCACGGGCTGGGAATCAGCCCCAGCATTTT.

V and J are TRBV6-5 and TRBJ1-1, with D perhaps matching TRBD1 (6 bases). The V and J ends lost 0 bases and 3 bases respectively, with 8 bases between them. This CDR3 is 14 amino acids long. The V gene's germline CDR1 is MNHEY and CDR2 SVGAGI. CDR3 DNA sequence: TGTGCCAGCAGTTACTCGCAGGGGTACACTGAAGCTTTCTTT. Encoded protein: CASSYSQGYTEAFF.

The chain combines TRBV6-2 or TRBV6-3 with TRBJ2-7, with TRBD2 identical over 12 bases. Germline assignment: CDR1 MNHEY and CDR2 SVGEGT. After removal of 6 bases from V and 5 bases from J, the junction contained 5 bases not matched to a gene. This CDR3 is built from 14 residues. CDR3 coding DNA: TGTGCCAGCAGCCAGACTAGCGGGAGCCACGAGCAGTACTTC. Amino acid sequence: CASSQTSGSHEQYF.

This clone was observed a few times. Other DNA sequences from this sample encode an identical CDR3 as well. The chain is built from TRBV9 and TRBJ2-7; TRBD1 is a possible D gene (6 bases). The CDR3 totals 13 residues. With 0 bases removed from V and 2 bases from J, the gap between germline ends came to 6 bases. The germline gives CDR1 SGDLS, CDR2 YYNGEE. CDR3 in amino acids: CASSVEGAYEQYF. CDR3 coding DNA: TGTGCCAGCAGCGTAGAGGGGGCCTACGAGCAGTACTTC.

V and J are TRBV28 and TRBJ2-7; maybe TRBD2 (5 bases). V shed 6 bases and J shed 3 bases, with 15 bases lying between them. Germline V lookup: CDR1 MDHEN, CDR2 SYDVKM. The CDR3 spans 14 residues. In DNA form, the CDR3 reads TGTGCCAGCAGGCCTTCCTCTAGCTTCTACGAGCAGTACTTC. Encoded protein: CASRPSSSFYEQYF.

CDR3 nucleotide sequence: TGTGCCAGCGGGACAGGTAATCAGCCCCAGCATTTT. Protein product: CASGTGNQPQHF. J is TRBJ1-5 and V is TRBV28; 8 bases line up with TRBD1. V trimming: 8 bases; J trimming: 4 bases; junction bases outside the gene matches: 1. The germline V gene encodes CDR1 MDHEN and CDR2 SYDVKM. This CDR3 has 12 amino acids.

The rearrangement joins TRBV6-5 to TRBJ1-6; no clear D gene. Trimming pared 6 bases from V and 0 bases from J, leaving 3 bases between. The CDR3 is made up of 13 amino acids. Germline CDR1 MNHEY, CDR2 SVGAGI. DNA of the CDR3: TGTGCCAGCAGGGCCTCCTATAATTCACCCCTCCACTTT. This encodes CASRASYNSPLHF.

The chain recombines TRBV7-8 with TRBJ2-5; D might be TRBD2 (5 bases). This CDR3 region has 15 residues. V was cut by 2 bases and J by 5 bases, with 15 bases left in between. CDR1 and CDR2 from the germline V gene are SGHVS and FQNEAQ. The CDR3 reads CASSLSSLGLETQYF. CDR3 DNA: TGTGCCAGCAGCTTATCCTCTCTAGGACTGGAGACCCAGTACTTC.

The rearrangement joins TRBV28 to TRBJ2-7; perhaps TRBD2 as D (6 bases). Trimming pared 5 bases from V and 3 bases from J, leaving 14 bases between. The CDR3 loop spans 14 amino acids. Germline values: CDR1 MDHEN, CDR2 SYDVKM. The CDR3 nucleotides are TGTGCCAGCAGTACTCGGGAGAGCCTCTACGAGCAGTACTTC. Its protein is CASSTRESLYEQYF.

The rearrangement uses TRBV19 and TRBJ1-3; 9 bases map to TRBD1. With V trimmed by 4 bases and J by 0 bases, 19 bases remained unmatched. Germline V gene sequence: CDR1 LNHDA, CDR2 SQIVND (reference sequence). The CDR3 loop spans 21 amino acids. The CDR3 nucleotides read TGTGCCAGTAGTACCTCACCGCGGGGACAGGGAATCCCTTACTCTGGAAACACCATATATTTT. Translated, it gives CASSTSPRGQGIPYSGNTIYF.

The rearrangement uses TRBV27 and TRBJ2-7, with 9 bases identical to TRBD1. CDR1 MNHEY and CDR2 SMNVEV come from the germline V gene (reference sequence). The CDR3 has 15 residues. Trimming at V came to 5 bases and at J to 2 bases, leaving 7 bases not matched to a gene. CDR3: CASSRPGTGPYEQYF. The CDR3 coding sequence is TGTGCCAGCAGTAGACCCGGGACAGGGCCCTACGAGCAGTACTTC.

This chain joins TRBV18 and TRBJ2-3; a weak D match, TRBD1 (6 bases). The CDR3 length is 14 residues. CDR1 is KGHSH and CDR2 is LQKENI in the germline V gene. Trimming took 6 bases from V and 1 from J, leaving 11 bases between them. The CDR3 DNA reads TGTGCCAGCTCGGAAAGGACAGGCACAGATACGCAGTATTTT. Protein product: CASSERTGTDTQYF.

This chain connects TRBV27 to TRBJ2-1, with D possibly matching TRBD2 (5 bases). The CDR3 extends over 15 amino acids. Germline V gene lookup returns CDR1 MNHEY and CDR2 SMNVEV (reference sequence). V lost 3 bases, J lost 5 bases, and 14 bases lay in between. The CDR3: CASSFRGSHNNEQFF. DNA of the CDR3: TGTGCCAGCAGTTTCCGAGGGAGTCATAACAATGAGCAGTTCTTC.

The rearrangement joins TRBV3-1 (or the pseudogene TRBV3-2) to TRBJ2-2; D might be TRBD2 (5 bases). V was pared by 4 bases and J by 5 bases, with 14 bases between. The CDR3 sequence is 15 residues long. Germline-derived CDR1 and CDR2 are LGHDT and YNNKEL (reference sequence). CDR3 nucleotide sequence: TGTGCCAGCAGCCGGTGGGGAGCCACGACCGGGGAGCTGTTTTTT. It encodes CASSRWGATTGELFF.

The chain carries TRBV4-1 and TRBJ2-1, with D possibly TRBD1 on 5 matching bases. The CDR3 runs to 17 residues. With 0 bases removed from V and 8 bases from J, the gap between germline ends came to 20 bases. CDR1 is MGHRA, CDR2 YSYEKL, per germline. The CDR3 loop reads CASSQDLQGGVYYEQFF. CDR3 coding DNA: TGCGCCAGCAGCCAAGATCTTCAGGGTGGGGTTTACTATGAGCAGTTCTTC.

The rearrangement links TRBV27 to TRBJ2-1; a weak D match, TRBD2 (5 bases). Germline V gene sequence: CDR1 MNHEY, CDR2 SMNVEV (reference sequence). The CDR3 has 16 amino acids. Trimming cost V 6 bases and J 3 bases, with 18 bases left between them. CDR3 DNA: TGTGCCAGCAGCCCTATCGGCGGGTTTGTCTACAATGAGCAGTTCTTC. Amino acids: CASSPIGGFVYNEQFF.

The J gene is TRBJ2-5, the V gene TRBV24-1; 8 bases align to TRBD1. With 7 bases clipped from V and 3 bases from J, the junction kept 9 bases outside the gene matches. CDR1 and CDR2 (germline): KGHDR, SFDVKD. The length of the CDR3 is 15 residues. This CDR3 is CATSRQGAGEETQYF. CDR3 nucleotide sequence: TGTGCCACCAGCCGCCAGGGGGCAGGTGAAGAGACCCAGTACTTC.

The V call is TRBV7-3, the J call TRBJ2-7; no definite D call. The V gene lost 2 bases and the J gene lost 7 bases, with 9 bases spanning the gap. CDR3 length equals 12 residues. Looked up from germline, CDR1 is SGHTA and CDR2 is FQGTGA. The CDR3 spells CASSLDLGEQYF. The CDR3 region has the DNA TGTGCCAGCAGCTTAGATCTCGGTGAGCAGTACTTC.

The V call is TRBV18, the J call TRBJ2-3; TRBD2 matches 7 bases. CDR3 length: 17 residues. J was trimmed by 4 bases and V by 2 bases; bases with no gene match: 12. CDR1 is KGHSH and CDR2 is LQKENI in the germline V gene. DNA of the CDR3: TGTGCCAGCTCACCAAGGCAGACTAGCACCGGTGCAGATACGCAGTATTTT. This translates into CASSPRQTSTGADTQYF.

This sequence joins TRBV15 and TRBJ1-3, with 7 bases identical to TRBD1. Germline CDR1 LNHNV, CDR2 YYDKDF (reference sequence). Unmatched junction bases numbered 11, after V lost 5 bases and J lost 4 bases. The CDR3 loop spans 16 amino acids. The CDR3 DNA reads as TGTGCCACCAGCGGCAGGGGGTCCTGGTCCGGAAACACCATATATTTT. Its translation: CATSGRGSWSGNTIYF.

The V gene is TRBV4-1, the J gene TRBJ1-1, with TRBD1 matching 9 bases. The germline CDR1 and CDR2 sequences are MGHRA and YSYEKL. CDR3 length: 15 amino acids. With V trimmed by 1 base and J by 9 bases, 9 bases remained unmatched. CDR3 sequence: CASSQVLSTGGQAFF. In nucleotides, the CDR3 is TGCGCCAGCAGCCAAGTCCTCTCTACAGGGGGCCAAGCTTTCTTT.